This TCR beta chain was observed in a study of T cell repertoires in cytomegalovirus infection. CDR1 LNHDA and CDR2 SQIVND come from the germline V gene (reference sequence). The CDR3 is 16 amino acids. V lost 3 bases to trimming and J lost 3 bases; unmatched junction nucleotides: 8. This clonotype was seen a few times. What it binds is unknown. TCRdb itself ran the reads through MiXCR, one entry per CDR3 protein. The sample comprises about 890,000 distinct CDR3 sequences, around 31% of which are singletons, and about 14% rests with the top ten. The chain couples TRBV19 to TRBJ2-3; 8 bases fit TRBD2. This clonotype originated in a human donor in good health (CMV status not recorded). Some clones in this sample may be carry-over from other donors' samples. This specimen was cultured CD8+ T cells from PBMCs, taken from culture after CMV antigen stimulation. CDR3 bases: TGTGCCAGTAGTATGTGGCGGGGGGTACGGACAGATACGCAGTATTTT. As protein: CASSMWRGVRTDTQYF. The whole variable domain, filled in from reference TRBV19 and TRBJ2-3, reads DGGITQSPKYLFRKEGQNVTLSCEQNLNHDAMYWYRQDPGQGLRLIYYSQIVNDFQKGDIAEGYSVSREKKESFPLTVTSAQKNPTAFYLCASSMWRGVRTDTQYFGPGTRLTVL.